This note documents a single T cell receptor beta chain sequence. There are a few counts of this clone. This receptor's antigen is unknown. The record has no base qualities; no much larger clone is one base away. The data were taken from a study of STAT5B mutations in CD4+ large granular lymphocyte leukemia (dated by TCRdb to about 2022). About the investigation overall: Among healthy controls, the CDR3 'QG' motif was associated with a particular HLA allele. The TCRbeta repertoires of CD4+ T-cell large granular lymphocyte leukemia patients were compared with the TCRbeta repertoires of healthy blood donors. The purity of purified fractions was confirmed by flow cytometry on FACSCanto II or FACSVerse to exceed 95% among lymphocytes.

Healthy controls were roughly 35 blood donors whose buffy coats came from the Finnish Red Cross blood service. All TCR-sequenced material derived from peripheral blood: patient blood samples and healthy donor buffy coats. Peripheral blood mononuclear cells were isolated by Ficoll-Hypaque gradient centrifugation. CD4+ cells were magnetically purified from the buffy coats of healthy controls. The Gentra Puregene Cell and Tissue kit was used for genomic DNA extraction, and quantification was performed on a Qubit 2.0 fluorometer. Results and caveats for the whole study, not just this receptor: Enrichment of TRBV06-family usage was observed among the top patient clones (8/27) relative to healthy controls (2/35). Main leukemic clonotypes were private to each patient, although roughly 25% of the main leukemic clonotypes were found at low frequency in the non-leukemic repertoires of other patients. The data were not HLA-matched, and the relatively small sample size could explain the higher clonality seen in CD4+ compared with CD8+ T-LGLL. Greater clonality appeared to be present in CD4-sorted patient repertoires than in healthy CD4+ repertoires, and the difference was retained after the putative leukemic clones were removed.

Spanning cysteine to phenylalanine, the CDR3 consists of 14 amino acids. Solely the CDR3 DNA is kept, with 42 bases framed from the first base. V and J are truncated by 2 bases and 3 bases respectively, leaving an intervening sequence of 10 bases. The germline V gene gives CDR1 as MNHEY and CDR2 as SVGAGI. The immunoSEQ assay at survey resolution was applied to genomic DNA for sequencing of TCRbeta rearrangements. The paper's processing steps were these. In the TCR sequencing data, the smallest productive clonotype frequency that could be detected was 2.59 x 10-5. Only productive TCRbeta rearrangements, meaning sequences that were complete and in-frame, were kept for the analyses. Clonality for each sample was calculated as Simpson clonality in the immunoSEQ Analyzer version 3.0. Clones were grouped by frequency into very rare, small, medium, large (1-20%) or hyperexpanded (>20%) categories. Generation probabilities were estimated with OLGA 1.2.3, V-gene circos plots were made with VDJtools, specificities were searched in VDJdb, and CDR3 motifs were identified with GLIPH. Held by TCRdb, this immuneACCESS table contains in-frame sequences only and omits some clones. Under half of the omission traces to an unresolved V gene where checked; the cause of the rest is unknown. V, J and clone size are those of that table, while D and trimming were read from the DNA. The sample contains tens of thousands of clones, about 86% of them found a single time. Approximately 0.4% of the sample lies in the top ten.

This receptor was taken from a human donor in good health. The receptor chain draws on TRBV6-5 and TRBJ1-2; the D gene identity is not certain. Sequencing was performed on CD4+ T cells from blood buffy coats. The nucleotides are TGTGCCAGCAGTTACCTATCAAGGGACTATGGCTACACCTTC. Translated, it gives CASSYLSRDYGYTF.